These 14 T cell receptor beta chains originate from one sample sequenced in a study of T-cell memory formation after mild COVID-19. TCRdb itself ran the 5' RACE reads through MiXCR, one entry per CDR3 protein. The sample holds roughly 250,000 distinct CDR3 sequences, approximately 15% seen once. Sequenced input: PBMCs or a T cell subset sorted from them (not recorded which). These receptors all come from a man aged 18 to 30 who had mild COVID-19 (a few samples of this study predate the infection). Cell type and time point are not known.

This clonotype showed up just a few times. The chain carries TRBV7-9 and TRBJ1-2, with D hard to call. The CDR3 spans 13 residues. Germline CDR1 SEHNR, CDR2 FQNEAQ (reference sequence). Trimming stripped 5 bases from V and 3 bases from J, with 10 bases between. In nucleotides, the CDR3 is TGTGCCAGCAGCCCAGACCCCCACTATGGCTACACCTTC. Translating gives CASSPDPHYGYTF.

This clonotype occurred a few times. The chain has TRBV9 and TRBJ2-2; the D is unclear. The CDR3 consists of 16 residues. Trimming stripped 3 bases from V and 4 bases from J, with 16 bases between. Germline lookup yields CDR1 SGDLS and CDR2 YYNGEE. The CDR3 region is CASSGAKGRVTGELFF. The CDR3, as DNA: TGTGCCAGCAGCGGAGCGAAGGGTAGAGTCACCGGGGAGCTGTTTTTT.

This clonotype appeared a few times. The chain has TRBV11-2 and TRBJ2-1; 16 bases align to TRBD2. The CDR3 loop spans 15 amino acids. Unmatched junction bases numbered 3, after V lost 5 bases and J lost 8 bases. Germline CDR1 reads SGHAT; CDR2 reads FQNNGV. The CDR3 sequence is CASSPGLAGGYEQFF. For the CDR3, the DNA is TGTGCCAGCAGCCCGGGACTAGCGGGGGGGTATGAGCAGTTCTTC.

The chain recombines TRBV3-1 with TRBJ1-1; D possibly corresponds to TRBD1 (5 bases). Trimming took 5 bases from V and 7 from J, leaving 14 bases between them. CDR1 is LGHDT, CDR2 YNNKEL, per germline (reference sequence). The CDR3 extends over 13 amino acids. The CDR3 DNA reads as TGTGCCAGCAGCTTACGAGGTGGGGGTGAAGCTTTCTTT. Its protein is CASSLRGGGEAFF.

This clonotype was observed a few times. The V call is TRBV20-1, the J call TRBJ1-6; no clear D gene. Per germline, CDR1 DFQATT and CDR2 SNEGSKA (reference sequence). The CDR3 loop spans 13 amino acids. For the CDR3, the DNA is TGCGCCGGTCGAGAAGCCTATAATTCACCCCTCCACTTT. This codes for CAGREAYNSPLHF.

The V gene is TRBV7-3, the J gene TRBJ2-2; D is tentatively TRBD1 or TRBD2 (5 bases each). The CDR3 is made up of 15 amino acids. V lost 5 bases to trimming and J lost 4 bases, with 14 bases between them. Germline CDR1 and CDR2: SGHTA and FQGTGA. CDR3 sequence (DNA): TGTGCCAGCAGCCACCGGGACCCTCCCACCGGGGAGCTGTTTTTT. It is translated as CASSHRDPPTGELFF.

The CDR3 bases are TGCGCCAGCAGCCAAGGTCCACAGGCTATCTATGGCTACACCTTC. This encodes CASSQGPQAIYGYTF. This chain uses TRBV4-3 with TRBJ1-2, with D possibly being TRBD1 (5 bases). V was cut by 1 base and J by 4 bases, with 13 bases left in between. The CDR3 loop spans 15 amino acids. Germline-derived CDR1 and CDR2 are LGHNA and YSLEER.

A few counts support this clonotype. This chain links TRBV24-1 with TRBJ2-2; 7 nucleotides align to TRBD1. The V gene end was trimmed by 2 bases and the J gene end by 7 bases; junction bases not matched to a gene: 3. The CDR3 has 14 amino acids. Germline V gene lookup returns CDR1 KGHDR and CDR2 SFDVKD. In DNA form, the CDR3 reads TGTGCCACCAGTGATTGGCAGGGGGTCGGGGAGCTGTTTTTT. It specifies CATSDWQGVGELFF.

This clonotype was seen only a few times. The gene calls are TRBV7-2 and TRBJ2-2, with TRBD2 matching 9 bases. Germline V gives CDR1 SGHTA, CDR2 FQGNSA. J lost 0 bases, V lost 5 bases, and 16 bases had no gene match. The CDR3 spans 20 residues. CDR3 DNA sequence: TGTGCCAGCAGCCCCTGGGTAGCGGGGGTCCCTCTCGCGAACACCGGGGAGCTGTTTTTT. The encoded protein is CASSPWVAGVPLANTGELFF.

The rearrangement joins TRBV18 to TRBJ2-1, with D unresolved. The germline gives CDR1 KGHSH, CDR2 LQKENI. The CDR3 runs to 13 residues. V gave up 2 bases and J gave up 5 bases, with 7 bases separating them. As DNA, the CDR3 is TGTGCCAGCTCACCAAACGGAGACAATGAGCAGTTCTTC. This codes for CASSPNGDNEQFF.

This clonotype has at least ten counts. This rearrangement joins TRBV7-2 to TRBJ2-3; tentatively, D is TRBD2 (6 bases). CDR3 length: 14 residues. CDR1 and CDR2 from the germline V gene are SGHTA and FQGNSA. Trimming cost V 6 bases and J 0 bases, with 10 bases left between them. This CDR3 reads CASSLAGSTDTQYF. The DNA for the CDR3 is TGTGCCAGCAGTTTGGCGGGGAGCACAGATACGCAGTATTTT.

This clonotype was seen at least ten times. The chain has TRBV7-9 and TRBJ1-1, with D possibly TRBD1 on 6 matching bases. Germline CDR1 and CDR2: SEHNR and FQNEAQ (reference sequence). The V and J ends lost 0 bases and 11 bases respectively, with 16 bases between them. CDR3 length equals 14 residues. The CDR3 nucleotides are TGTGCCAGCAGCTTAGCTGGGACCACAGGGAACGCTTTCTTT. This encodes CASSLAGTTGNAFF.

This chain connects TRBV20-1 to TRBJ1-1; TRBD1 is a possible D gene (5 bases). Trimming pared 1 base from V and 3 bases from J, leaving 12 bases between. CDR1 DFQATT and CDR2 SNEGSKA come from the germline V gene (reference sequence). The CDR3 extends over 14 amino acids. The CDR3 loop is CSARASGPDTEAFF. The CDR3 DNA follows: TGCAGTGCTAGAGCGTCAGGGCCGGACACTGAAGCTTTCTTT.

The chain employs TRBV10-3 and TRBJ2-1, with 7 nucleotides matching TRBD2. CDR3 size: 12 residues. The ends lost 11 bases at V and 2 bases at J; junction bases unmatched: 3. Looked up from germline, CDR1 is ENHRY and CDR2 is SYGVKD. The DNA for the CDR3 is TGTGCCGGTAGCGGGCCCTACAATGAGCAGTTCTTC. It encodes CAGSGPYNEQFF.